This T cell receptor (beta chain) originates from a study of shared clonotypes between healthy human individuals. The wider study: Ranging from 18 to 49 in age, donors were a couple of women and three men.

Negatively enriched CD4+ T cells were divided by CD45RA into naive and memory. Clones were read by immunoSEQ multiplex PCR, and TCRdb kept only the in-frame ones, dropping some. The data show approximately 2.1 million clones, with roughly 93% seen just once and 0.39% held by the top ten. On this clone: The antigen is unknown.

Trimming removed 5 bases from V and 1 base from J; junction bases left unmatched: 2. Germline lookup yields CDR1 MNHEY and CDR2 SMNVEV (reference sequence). The CDR3 is 15 amino acids. Whole-study findings and limits: Clonotype sharing among donors was thought likely to change with sequencing depth.

This chain uses TRBV27 with TRBJ2-3; the match to TRBD2 covers 11 bases. Material: naive CD4+ T cells from PBMCs. Subset given: CD45RA+ positively selected. The receptor was isolated from a young man in good health. Some clones in this sample may be carry-over from other donors' samples. CDR3 nucleotides: TGTGCCAGCAGTGAACTAGCGGGGGGCACAGATACGCAGTATTTT. Translating it yields CASSELAGGTDTQYF.